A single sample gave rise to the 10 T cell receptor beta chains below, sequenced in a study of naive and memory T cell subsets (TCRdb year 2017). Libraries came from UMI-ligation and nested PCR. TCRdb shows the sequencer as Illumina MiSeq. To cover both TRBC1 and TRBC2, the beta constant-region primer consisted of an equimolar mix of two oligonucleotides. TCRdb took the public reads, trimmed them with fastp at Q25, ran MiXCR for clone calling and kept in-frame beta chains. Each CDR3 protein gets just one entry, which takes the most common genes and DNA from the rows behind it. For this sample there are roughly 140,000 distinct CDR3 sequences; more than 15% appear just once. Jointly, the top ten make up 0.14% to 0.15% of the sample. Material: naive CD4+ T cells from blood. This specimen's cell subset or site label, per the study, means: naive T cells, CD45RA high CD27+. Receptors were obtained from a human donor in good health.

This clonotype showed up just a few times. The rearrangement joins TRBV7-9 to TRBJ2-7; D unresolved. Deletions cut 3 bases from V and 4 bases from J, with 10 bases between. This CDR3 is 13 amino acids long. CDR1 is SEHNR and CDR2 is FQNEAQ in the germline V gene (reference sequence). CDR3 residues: CASSFSSGYEQYF. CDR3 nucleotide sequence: TGTGCCAGCAGCTTCTCTAGTGGGTACGAGCAGTACTTC. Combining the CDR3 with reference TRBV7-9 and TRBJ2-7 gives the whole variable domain DTGVSQNPRHKITKRGQNVTFRCDPISEHNRLYWYRQTLGQGPEFLTYFQNEAQLEKSRLLSDRFSAERPKGSFSTLEIQRTEQGDSAMYLCASSFSSGYEQYFGPGTRLTVT.

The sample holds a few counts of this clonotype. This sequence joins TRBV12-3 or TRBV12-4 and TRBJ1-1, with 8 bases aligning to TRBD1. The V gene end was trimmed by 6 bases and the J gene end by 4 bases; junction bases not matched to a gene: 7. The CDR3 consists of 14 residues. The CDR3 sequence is CASRPGGVGTEAFF. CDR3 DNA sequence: TGTGCCAGCAGGCCAGGGGGCGTGGGCACTGAAGCTTTCTTT.

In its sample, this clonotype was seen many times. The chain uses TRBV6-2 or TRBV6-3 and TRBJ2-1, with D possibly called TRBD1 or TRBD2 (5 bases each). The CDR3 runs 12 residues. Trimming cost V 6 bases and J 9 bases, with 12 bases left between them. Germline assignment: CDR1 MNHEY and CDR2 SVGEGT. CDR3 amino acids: CASSSIGGEQFF. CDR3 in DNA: TGTGCCAGCAGCTCCATTGGGGGTGAGCAGTTCTTC.

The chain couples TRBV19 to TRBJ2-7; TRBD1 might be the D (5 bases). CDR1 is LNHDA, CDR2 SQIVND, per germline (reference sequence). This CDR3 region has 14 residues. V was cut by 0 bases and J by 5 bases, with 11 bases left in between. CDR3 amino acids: CASSIEGVQNEQYF. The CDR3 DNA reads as TGTGCCAGTAGTATAGAAGGGGTTCAGAACGAGCAGTACTTC.

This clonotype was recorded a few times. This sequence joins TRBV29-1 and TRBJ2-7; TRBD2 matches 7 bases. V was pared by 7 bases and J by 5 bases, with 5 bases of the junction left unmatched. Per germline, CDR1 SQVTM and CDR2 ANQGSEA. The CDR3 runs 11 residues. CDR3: CSARGGNEQYF. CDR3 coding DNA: TGCAGCGCCCGGGGAGGGAACGAGCAGTACTTC.

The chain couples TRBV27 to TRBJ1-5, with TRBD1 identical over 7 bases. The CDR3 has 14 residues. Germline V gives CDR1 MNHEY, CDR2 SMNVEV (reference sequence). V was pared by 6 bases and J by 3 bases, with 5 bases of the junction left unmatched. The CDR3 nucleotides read TGTGCCAGCAGACCGGGACAGCACAATCAGCCCCAGCATTTT. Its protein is CASRPGQHNQPQHF.

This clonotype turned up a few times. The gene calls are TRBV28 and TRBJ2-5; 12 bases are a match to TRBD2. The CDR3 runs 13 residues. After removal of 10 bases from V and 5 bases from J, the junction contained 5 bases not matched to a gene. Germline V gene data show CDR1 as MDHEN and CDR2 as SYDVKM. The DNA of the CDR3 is TGTGCCACCGAACTAGCGGGAGGCGAGACCCAGTACTTC. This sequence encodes CATELAGGETQYF.

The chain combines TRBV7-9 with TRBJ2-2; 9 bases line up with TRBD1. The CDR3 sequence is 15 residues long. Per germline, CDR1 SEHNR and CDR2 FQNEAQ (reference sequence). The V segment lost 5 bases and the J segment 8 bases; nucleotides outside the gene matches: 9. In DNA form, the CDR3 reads TGTGCCAGCAGCAGGACAGGGGTCGTAACTGGGGAGCTGTTTTTT. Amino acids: CASSRTGVVTGELFF.

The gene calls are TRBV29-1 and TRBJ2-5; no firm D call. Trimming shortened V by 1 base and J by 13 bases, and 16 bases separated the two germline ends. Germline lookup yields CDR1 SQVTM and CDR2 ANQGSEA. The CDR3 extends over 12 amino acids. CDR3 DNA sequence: TGCAGCGTTGAAGCTCACGAGACGCAGACGTACTTC. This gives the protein CSVEAHETQTYF.

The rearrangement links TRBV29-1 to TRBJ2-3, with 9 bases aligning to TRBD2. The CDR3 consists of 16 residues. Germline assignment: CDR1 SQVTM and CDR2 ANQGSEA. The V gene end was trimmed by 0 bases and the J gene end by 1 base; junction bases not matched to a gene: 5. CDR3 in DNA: TGCAGCGTTGAAGATCCTCCTAGCGGGGGCACAGATACGCAGTATTTT. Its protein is CSVEDPPSGGTDTQYF.